In its sample, the clone carrying this T cell receptor beta chain was seen many times. The antigen remains undetermined. Every donor was a healthy Caucasian. This sample was included in a study of identical twins. Study findings and constraints: Researchers caution that invariant MAIT and iNKT cells could partly confound zero-insertion analyses. Out-of-frame TCR alpha sharing in monozygotic twins exceeded recombination model predictions. Cross-sectional statistical analysis, not tracking of the same donors, underpinned the conclusions.

TCRdb reanalysed the 5' RACE reads using MiXCR and keeps one entry per CDR3 protein. The repertoire consists of about 690,000 distinct CDR3 sequences, with around 6.1% occurring once and the leading ten covering 1.5% to 2%. The CDR3 extends over 17 amino acids. V lost 0 bases, J lost 0 bases, and 12 bases lay in between. The clonotype was recovered from a man aged 18 to 29 in good health. The chain employs TRBV12-3 or TRBV12-4 and TRBJ2-1; a weak D match, TRBD2 (5 bases). The sequencing input was naive T cells sorted from blood. CDR3 residues: CASSLALAIGSYNEQFF. CDR3 bases: TGTGCCAGCAGTTTAGCGCTAGCCATAGGCTCCTACAATGAGCAGTTCTTC.